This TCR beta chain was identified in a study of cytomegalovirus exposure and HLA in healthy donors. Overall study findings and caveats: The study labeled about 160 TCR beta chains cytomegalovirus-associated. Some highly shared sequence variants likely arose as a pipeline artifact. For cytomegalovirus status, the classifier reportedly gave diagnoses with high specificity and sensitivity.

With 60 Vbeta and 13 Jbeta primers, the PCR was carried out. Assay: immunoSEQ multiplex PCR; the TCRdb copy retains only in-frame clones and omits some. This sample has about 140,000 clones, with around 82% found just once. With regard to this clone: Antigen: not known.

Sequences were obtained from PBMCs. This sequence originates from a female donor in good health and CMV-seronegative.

The CDR3 region is CASTDRIGGYTF. CDR3 nucleotides: TGTGCCAGCACCGACAGGATAGGTGGCTACACCTTC. The V gene is TRBV19, the J gene TRBJ1-2; perhaps TRBD1 as D (6 bases). The germline V gene encodes CDR1 LNHDA and CDR2 SQIVND (reference sequence). Trimming left V 9 bases short and J 7 bases short, with 15 bases between. The CDR3 spans 12 residues.